The 12 T cell receptor beta chains below were found in one sample sequenced in a study of early T cells in non-severe SARS-CoV-2 infection. Using its own MiXCR run on the 5' RACE reads, TCRdb lists one record per CDR3 protein. The table lists 43,000 or so distinct CDR3 sequences, under 9.5% of them singletons. The sequencing input was whole blood. Receptor source: an adult who was a healthcare worker with PCR-confirmed SARS-CoV-2 infection or an uninfected control (not recorded which).

This clonotype was recorded many times. V usage is TRBV29-1 and J usage is TRBJ2-7, with 10 bases that match TRBD1. The ends lost 0 bases at V and 1 base at J; junction bases unmatched: 6. The CDR3 is made up of 16 amino acids. The V gene's germline CDR1 is SQVTM and CDR2 ANQGSEA. The CDR3 spells CSVEDRGQGFSYEQYF. CDR3 sequence (DNA): TGCAGCGTTGAAGACCGGGGACAGGGGTTTTCCTACGAGCAGTACTTC.

The chain is built from TRBV12-3 or TRBV12-4 and TRBJ1-2; no clear D gene. V was clipped by 4 bases and J by 2 bases, with 14 bases between them. The CDR3 has 15 residues. The CDR3 coding sequence is TGTGCCAGCAGTTGGTCCCTGGGATCCAACTATGGCTACACCTTC. Its protein product is CASSWSLGSNYGYTF.

Ten or more counts support this clonotype. The genes are TRBV7-2 and TRBJ1-5; tentatively, D is TRBD1 (5 bases). CDR1 and CDR2 (germline): SGHTA, FQGNSA. The CDR3 has 18 amino acids. The ends were cut back, 1 base at V and 0 bases at J, with 16 bases in the middle. The CDR3 region has the DNA TGTGCCAGCAGCTTAGGGTTCGGCGGGGCACATAGCAATCAGCCCCAGCATTTT. Protein: CASSLGFGGAHSNQPQHF.

The sample holds a few counts of this clonotype. V and J are TRBV24-1 and TRBJ1-2; weak D call: TRBD1 (6 bases). Trimming pared 5 bases from V and 7 bases from J, leaving 10 bases between. The CDR3 spans 12 residues. Germline V CDR1 and CDR2: KGHDR, SFDVKD. CDR3 sequence (DNA): TGTGCCACCAGTGGTCAGGGGACTGGCTACACCTTC. Its translation: CATSGQGTGYTF.

This clonotype was counted at least ten times. The chain employs TRBV3-1 and TRBJ2-7; D may be TRBD2 (5 bases). The CDR3 sequence is 13 residues long. The V end lost 4 bases, the J end lost 2 bases, and 9 bases lay between the germline ends. The germline V gene encodes CDR1 LGHDT and CDR2 YNNKEL (reference sequence). This CDR3 is CASSPDYTYEQYF. Written as DNA, the CDR3 is TGTGCCAGCAGCCCAGACTATACCTACGAGCAGTACTTC.

The chain uses TRBV29-1 and TRBJ1-1, with D hard to call. Germline CDR1 and CDR2: SQVTM and ANQGSEA. V lost 6 bases and J lost 0, with 8 bases in between. This CDR3 is built from 12 residues. The CDR3 reads CSVLGMNTEAFF. DNA for the CDR3: TGCAGCGTGCTAGGAATGAACACTGAAGCTTTCTTT.

This clonotype was counted at least ten times. This chain's CDR3 is CAISRTGRYEQYF. The CDR3 DNA reads TGTGCCATCTCCAGGACAGGGAGGTACGAGCAGTACTTC. The chain employs TRBV10-3 and TRBJ2-7; 8 nucleotides match TRBD1. This CDR3 region has 13 residues. The V and J ends lost 8 bases and 4 bases, in that order; junction bases with no gene match: 7. CDR1 is ENHRY and CDR2 is SYGVKD in the germline V gene.

At least ten counts were recorded for this clonotype. The rearrangement joins TRBV7-9 to TRBJ2-7; D may be TRBD1 or TRBD2 (5 bases each). Trimming took 5 bases from V and 4 from J, leaving 15 bases between them. Per germline, CDR1 SEHNR and CDR2 FQNEAQ (reference sequence). The CDR3 covers 14 residues. CDR3 nucleotide sequence: TGTGCCAGCAGCCCCTGGGACGTAAGATACGAGCAGTACTTC. It translates to CASSPWDVRYEQYF.

The chain is built from TRBV30 and TRBJ2-1, with a tentative D call TRBD2 (6 bases). V was cut by 0 bases and J by 4 bases, with 10 bases left in between. This CDR3 spans 14 amino acids. Germline CDR1 reads GTSNPN; CDR2 reads SVGIG (reference sequence). As DNA, the CDR3 is TGTGCCTGGAGTGTACTGAGCGGGTACAATGAGCAGTTCTTC. Translating gives CAWSVLSGYNEQFF.

This clonotype appeared many times. This chain uses TRBV20-1 with TRBJ1-2; D ambiguous. The germline gives CDR1 DFQATT, CDR2 SNEGSKA (reference sequence). The V end lost 7 bases, the J end lost 4 bases, and 7 bases lay between the germline ends. This CDR3 region has 10 residues. Here the CDR3 DNA reads TGCAGTGTCGACTCCTATGGCTACACCTTC. The encoded protein is CSVDSYGYTF.

In this sample, this clonotype turned up many times. The gene calls are TRBV20-1 and TRBJ2-1; 13 bases are a match to TRBD2. The CDR3 is made up of 15 amino acids. V trimming: 3 bases; J trimming: 8 bases; junction bases outside the gene matches: 7. In germline, CDR1 is DFQATT, CDR2 SNEGSKA (reference sequence). CDR3 loop: CSASRLAGGGDEQFF. For the CDR3, the DNA is TGCAGTGCTAGCCGACTAGCGGGGGGAGGTGATGAGCAGTTCTTC.

The CDR3 protein is CASSPMFGAGGLTDTQYF. The CDR3 DNA reads TGTGCCAGCAGCCCCATGTTTGGAGCGGGGGGACTCACAGATACGCAGTATTTT. The chain recombines TRBV6-2 or TRBV6-3 with TRBJ2-3; 9 bases map to TRBD2. The germline V gene encodes CDR1 MNHEY and CDR2 SVGEGT. The CDR3 contains 18 residues. Losses at the gene ends were 6 bases for V and 2 bases for J; bases not matched to a gene: 15.